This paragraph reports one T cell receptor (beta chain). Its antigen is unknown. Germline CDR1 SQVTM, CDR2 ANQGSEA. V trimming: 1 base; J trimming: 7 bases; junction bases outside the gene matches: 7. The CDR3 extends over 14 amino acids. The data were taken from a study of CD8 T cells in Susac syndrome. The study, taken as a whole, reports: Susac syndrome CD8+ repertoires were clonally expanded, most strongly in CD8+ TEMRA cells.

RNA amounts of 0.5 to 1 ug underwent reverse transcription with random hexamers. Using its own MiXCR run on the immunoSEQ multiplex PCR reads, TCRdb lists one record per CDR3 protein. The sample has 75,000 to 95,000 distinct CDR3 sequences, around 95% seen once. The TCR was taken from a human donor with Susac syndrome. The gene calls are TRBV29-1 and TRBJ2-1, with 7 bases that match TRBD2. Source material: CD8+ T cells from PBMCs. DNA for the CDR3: TGCAGCGTTGAAGGGGAGGGCCCTTTGAATGAGCAGTTCTTC. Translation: CSVEGEGPLNEQFF.